This passage covers 27 T cell receptor beta chains from one sample sequenced in a study of cytomegalovirus exposure and HLA in healthy donors. A multiplex PCR was run with 60 Vbeta primers and 13 Jbeta primers. Clones were sequenced by immunoSEQ multiplex PCR, and TCRdb holds only the in-frame ones, with some missing. The sample carries about 140,000 clones, roughly three quarters recorded once. The material sequenced was PBMCs. All receptors come from a woman in her thirties in good health and CMV-seronegative.

The chain recombines TRBV19 with TRBJ2-2; 10 bases map to TRBD2. Germline V gene sequence: CDR1 LNHDA, CDR2 SQIVND (reference sequence). The CDR3 extends over 16 amino acids. Unmatched junction bases numbered 8, after V lost 7 bases and J lost 3 bases. The CDR3 spells CASTHQAGGDTGELFF. The CDR3 nucleotides are TGTGCCAGTACCCATCAAGCGGGGGGGGACACCGGGGAGCTGTTTTTT.

The chain recombines TRBV13 with TRBJ2-5; possible D gene TRBD2, 6 bases. The V gene lost 5 bases and the J gene lost 2 bases, with 9 bases spanning the gap. The CDR3 totals 13 residues. Germline V gene data show CDR1 as PRHDT and CDR2 as FYEKMQ (reference sequence). This CDR3 is CASSNGGQETQYF. CDR3 DNA sequence: TGTGCCAGCAGCAACGGGGGACAAGAGACCCAGTACTTC.

About this clone itself: The sample holds other DNA sequences that translate to the same CDR3. The V and J genes are TRBV6-1 and TRBJ1-3; no clear D gene. The CDR3 sequence is 13 residues long. CDR1 is MNHNS, CDR2 SASEGT, per germline. The germline V and J ends were trimmed by 7 bases and 0 bases, with 7 bases remaining between them. CDR3 region: CASNPSSGNTIYF. The CDR3 DNA sequence: TGTGCCAGCAATCCCAGCTCTGGAAACACCATATATTTT.

Concerning this clone itself: The germline gene is not matched at one end of the junction; a read error may be the cause. This rearrangement joins TRBV7-7 to TRBJ1-3; TRBD1 aligns across 8 bases. CDR1 and CDR2 from the germline V gene are SSHAT and FNYEAQ (reference sequence). CDR3 size: 13 residues. The CDR3 region is CASSSRQGNTIYF. As DNA, the CDR3 is TGTGCTAGCAGCTCCCGACAGGGGAACACCATATATTTT. Drawing the rest from reference TRBV7-7 and TRBJ1-3, the complete variable domain is GAGVSQSPRYKVTKRGQDVTLRCDPISSHATLYWYQQALGQGPEFLTYFNYEAQPDKSGLPSDRFSAERPEGSISTLTIQRTEQRDSAMYRCASSSRQGNTIYFGEGSWLTVV.

The V call is TRBV6-7, the J call TRBJ1-1, with TRBD1 as a possible D gene (5 bases). TRBV6-7 is classed as an ORF, of uncertain function. The V end lost 2 bases, the J end lost 0 bases, and 13 bases lay between the germline ends. The CDR3 sequence is 16 residues long. The CDR3 reads CASSYGGVGVNTEAFF. The CDR3 DNA reads as TGTGCCAGCAGTTACGGGGGGGTAGGAGTGAACACTGAAGCTTTCTTT.

This clone was counted a few times. The chain recombines TRBV7-9 with TRBJ2-7; D perhaps matches TRBD1 (6 bases). The CDR3 contains 13 residues. Germline CDR1 SEHNR, CDR2 FQNEAQ (reference sequence). Trimming shortened V by 5 bases and J by 2 bases, and 10 bases separated the two germline ends. CDR3 residues: CASSPRGPYEQYF. CDR3 DNA sequence: TGTGCCAGCAGCCCCAGGGGCCCCTACGAGCAGTACTTC.

As DNA, the CDR3 is TGTGCCAGCAGCCCCTATGTGGACAGGGGGAATTACAATCAGCCCCAGCATTTT. This gives the protein CASSPYVDRGNYNQPQHF. This chain connects TRBV7-8 to TRBJ1-5, with TRBD1 identical over 10 bases. Trimming cost V 5 bases and J 3 bases; bases outside gene matches: 13. Germline values: CDR1 SGHVS, CDR2 FQNEAQ. This CDR3 is built from 18 residues.

This clone appeared once. The rearrangement links TRBV19 to TRBJ2-1; perhaps TRBD1 as D (6 bases). The length of the CDR3 is 14 residues. Germline CDR1 and CDR2: LNHDA and SQIVND (reference sequence). V shed 3 bases and J shed 10 bases, with 16 bases lying between them. The CDR3 here is CASSIGPGAQEQFF. The CDR3 nucleotides are TGTGCCAGTAGTATTGGACCAGGGGCCCAGGAGCAGTTCTTC.

The J gene is TRBJ2-2, the V gene TRBV5-1; 9 bases agree with TRBD2. Looked up from germline, CDR1 is SGHRS and CDR2 is YFSETQ. With V trimmed by 9 bases and J by 4 bases, 10 bases remained unmatched. This CDR3 contains 15 residues. The CDR3 region is CATRTVAGATGELFF. In nucleotides, the CDR3 is TGCGCCACCCGAACCGTAGCGGGAGCCACCGGGGAGCTGTTTTTT.

The V call is TRBV27, the J call TRBJ1-3, with D unresolved. Trimming took off 3 bases at V and 0 bases at J, with 15 bases between the two ends. The CDR3 has 17 residues. Germline values: CDR1 MNHEY, CDR2 SMNVEV (reference sequence). The CDR3 nucleotides are TGTGCCAGCAGTTTGACCTCGACATATCTCTCTGGAAACACCATATATTTT. Translated, it gives CASSLTSTYLSGNTIYF.

The V gene is TRBV18, the J gene TRBJ1-2; D unresolved. CDR1 is KGHSH, CDR2 LQKENI, per germline. V lost 4 bases and J lost 5, with 11 bases in between. CDR3 length: 13 amino acids. The CDR3 DNA sequence: TGTGCCAGCTCACAGAGGGAGGGATATGGCTACACCTTC. Translated, it gives CASSQREGYGYTF. The entire variable domain, with the rest obtained from reference TRBV18 and TRBJ1-2, is as follows: NAGVMQNPRHLVRRRGQEARLRCSPMKGHSHVYWYRQLPEEGLKFMVYLQKENIIDESGMPKERFSAEFPKEGPSILRIQQVVRGDSAAYFCASSQREGYGYTFGSGTRLTVV.

This clone was seen once. This CDR3 is CASSLTGGGNEQFF. The CDR3 DNA reads TGTGCCAGCAGTTTGACGGGAGGAGGCAATGAGCAGTTCTTC. The chain uses TRBV28 and TRBJ2-1; 7 nucleotides match TRBD2. This CDR3 has 14 amino acids. Germline CDR1 is MDHEN and CDR2 is SYDVKM. V was clipped by 3 bases and J by 6 bases; unmatched bases: 5.

In its sample, this clone was seen once. V and J are TRBV7-9 and TRBJ2-3, with D uncertain. The CDR3 extends over 16 amino acids. The V end lost 1 base, the J end lost 0 bases, and 11 bases lay between the germline ends. Germline CDR1 reads SEHNR; CDR2 reads FQNEAQ (reference sequence). The CDR3 protein is CASSLVVTKSTDTQYF. In DNA form, the CDR3 reads TGTGCCAGCAGCTTAGTAGTTACGAAAAGCACAGATACGCAGTATTTT.

The V gene is TRBV2, the J gene TRBJ2-3, with 9 bases aligning to TRBD2. CDR3 length: 15 amino acids. J lost 4 bases, V lost 3 bases, and 5 bases had no gene match. The germline V gene has CDR1 SNHLY and CDR2 FYNNEI. The DNA for the CDR3 is TGTGCCAGCAGTGATGGAGCGGGAGGTTCAGATACGCAGTATTTT. This encodes CASSDGAGGSDTQYF.

This clone was picked up a small number of times. The J gene is TRBJ2-5, the V gene TRBV5-1; D remains ambiguous. Germline V gene sequence: CDR1 SGHRS, CDR2 YFSETQ. The V and J ends lost 2 bases and 4 bases respectively, with 6 bases between them. The CDR3 extends over 12 amino acids. The CDR3 loop is CASSFGPETQYF. For the CDR3, the DNA is TGCGCCAGCAGCTTTGGGCCAGAGACCCAGTACTTC.

The J gene is TRBJ1-5, the V gene TRBV28; perhaps TRBD1 as D (5 bases). CDR3 length: 15 residues. The V and J ends lost 6 bases and 5 bases respectively, with 17 bases between them. CDR1 and CDR2 (germline): MDHEN, SYDVKM. The CDR3 spells CASSLGGVRDQPQHF. CDR3 bases: TGTGCCAGCAGCCTTGGGGGGGTGCGGGATCAGCCCCAGCATTTT.

This clone turned up a few times. This sequence joins TRBV7-8 and TRBJ2-1; 10 bases agree with TRBD2. V lost 5 bases to trimming and J lost 4 bases; unmatched junction nucleotides: 14. The CDR3 length is 18 residues. Germline CDR1 is SGHVS and CDR2 is FQNEAQ. The DNA of the CDR3 is TGTGCCAGCAGCCCAGGACTAGCGGAACTTGCGGGGTACAATGAGCAGTTCTTC. It is translated as CASSPGLAELAGYNEQFF. Full variable domain (remainder filled in from reference TRBV7-8 and TRBJ2-1): GAGVSQSPRYKVAKRGQDVALRCDPISGHVSLFWYQQALGQGPEFLTYFQNEAQLDKSGLPSDRFFAERPEGSVSTLKIQRTQQEDSAVYLCASSPGLAELAGYNEQFFGPGTRLTVL.

This chain joins TRBV6-5 and TRBJ1-2; maybe TRBD1 (6 bases). The CDR3 has 12 amino acids. Trimming removed 11 bases from V and 4 bases from J, with 14 bases in between. The germline CDR1 and CDR2 sequences are MNHEY and SVGAGI. CDR3 nucleotides: TGTGCCGTCGCGGGGGCCCTCTATGGCTACACCTTC. The encoded protein is CAVAGALYGYTF.

The chain carries TRBV4-2 and TRBJ2-1; TRBD2 agrees at 8 bases. Losses at the gene ends were 4 bases for V and 6 bases for J; bases not matched to a gene: 11. This CDR3 spans 16 amino acids. Germline V gene data show CDR1 as LGHNA and CDR2 as YNFKEQ. As DNA, the CDR3 is TGTGCCAGCAGCCTTACGGGAGGGAGTGATCGCAATGAGCAGTTCTTC. Translated, it gives CASSLTGGSDRNEQFF.

CDR3 nucleotides: TGTGCCAGTAGTGTCCAGGGCCCCATTTTCAATCAGCCCCAGCATTTT. Translated, it gives CASSVQGPIFNQPQHF. The genes are TRBV19 and TRBJ1-5, with a tentative D call TRBD1 (5 bases). V gave up 5 bases and J gave up 3 bases, with 17 bases separating them. The CDR3 is made up of 16 amino acids. CDR1 is LNHDA, CDR2 SQIVND, per germline (reference sequence). Together with reference TRBV19 and TRBJ1-5, the CDR3 gives the full variable domain: DGGITQSPKYLFRKEGQNVTLSCEQNLNHDAMYWYRQDPGQGLRLIYYSQIVNDFQKGDIAEGYSVSREKKESFPLTVTSAQKNPTAFYLCASSVQGPIFNQPQHFGDGTRLSIL.

This chain links TRBV5-6 with TRBJ2-4, with 7 bases identical to TRBD1. V lost 4 bases to trimming and J lost 8 bases; unmatched junction nucleotides: 6. The CDR3 consists of 13 residues. Per germline, CDR1 SGHDT and CDR2 YYEEEE. The DNA of the CDR3 is TGTGCCAGCAGCCGGACAGGAATTGACATTCAGTACTTC. Amino acid sequence: CASSRTGIDIQYF.

This clone was seen only once. V is TRBV28 and J is TRBJ2-5; 9 bases line up with TRBD2. CDR1 and CDR2 from the germline V gene are MDHEN and SYDVKM. The CDR3 extends over 15 amino acids. The J segment lost 5 bases and the V segment lost 5 bases, leaving 9 bases of the junction unmatched. CDR3 nucleotide sequence: TGTGCCAGCAGTCTTGTAGCGGGAGTTGCGGAGACCCAGTACTTC. Translation gives CASSLVAGVAETQYF.

The chain has TRBV5-1 and TRBJ2-1, with 8 positions matching TRBD2. The CDR3 covers 14 residues. V lost 7 bases to trimming and J lost 0 bases; unmatched junction nucleotides: 3. CDR1 is SGHRS and CDR2 is YFSETQ in the germline V gene. The CDR3 nucleotides read TGCGCCAGCGTAGCGGGGTACTCCTACAATGAGCAGTTCTTC. Translating it yields CASVAGYSYNEQFF.

This chain joins TRBV5-1 and TRBJ2-2; no reliable D call. The ends were cut back, 0 bases at V and 1 base at J, with 7 bases in the middle. CDR3 length: 15 residues. In germline, CDR1 is SGHRS, CDR2 YFSETQ. The CDR3 sequence is CASSLEQQNTGELFF. The CDR3 region has the DNA TGCGCCAGCAGCTTGGAACAGCAGAACACCGGGGAGCTGTTTTTT. Drawing the rest from reference TRBV5-1 and TRBJ2-2, the complete variable domain is KAGVTQTPRYLIKTRGQQVTLSCSPISGHRSVSWYQQTPGQGLQFLFEYFSETQRNKGNFPGRFSGRQFSNSRSEMNVSTLELGDSALYLCASSLEQQNTGELFFGEGSRLTVL.

The chain uses TRBV27 and TRBJ1-2, with D uncertain. The CDR3 loop spans 11 amino acids. Germline V gene sequence: CDR1 MNHEY, CDR2 SMNVEV (reference sequence). CDR3 amino acids: CAIRREGGYTF. CDR3 in DNA: TGTGCGATTAGACGGGAAGGAGGCTACACCTTC.

The gene calls are TRBV9 and TRBJ2-1; TRBD2 agrees at 8 bases. After removal of 3 bases from V and 4 bases from J, the junction contained 9 bases not matched to a gene. In germline, CDR1 is SGDLS, CDR2 YYNGEE. This CDR3 is 16 amino acids long. The CDR3 here is CASSGGIASGYNEQFF. The CDR3 bases are TGTGCCAGCAGCGGGGGTATCGCTAGCGGGTACAATGAGCAGTTCTTC.

The chain uses TRBV30 and TRBJ2-7; 7 bases are shared with TRBD1. After removal of 5 bases from V and 2 bases from J, the junction contained 0 bases not matched to a gene. This CDR3 has 11 amino acids. Germline V gene sequence: CDR1 GTSNPN, CDR2 SVGIG (reference sequence). The CDR3 here is CAWGTAYEQYF. The CDR3 bases are TGTGCCTGGGGGACAGCCTACGAGCAGTACTTC.